What follows are 21 T cell receptor beta chains derived from one specimen sequenced in a study of lymphopenia after photon versus proton radiotherapy. The protocol was immunoSEQ multiplex PCR, while the TCRdb copy is restricted to in-frame clones and leaves out a portion. The sample records about 50,000 clones, under 95% being singletons. The sequencing used peripheral blood, collected from a patient treated with photon-based radiotherapy. These receptors were obtained from a woman in her 40s with cholangiocarcinoma.

This clone was recorded only once. The CDR3 reads CSVRGQGRTEAFF. DNA for the CDR3: TGCAGCGTCCGGGGACAGGGCCGGACTGAAGCTTTCTTT. This chain joins TRBV29-1 and TRBJ1-1, with 9 bases that match TRBD1. V lost 6 bases and J lost 5; bases outside the gene matches: 7. Per germline, CDR1 SQVTM and CDR2 ANQGSEA. This CDR3 has 13 residues.

On this clone itself: The germline gene is not matched at one end of the junction; a read error may be the cause. The V and J genes are TRBV4-1 and TRBJ2-1; perhaps TRBD2 as D (5 bases). There are 17 residues in the CDR3. Germline V gene lookup returns CDR1 MGHRA and CDR2 YSYEKL. DNA for the CDR3: TGCGCCAGCTGCCAAGAGGCGGGCCCCGCTGGGTACAATGAGCAGTTCTTC. Translated, it gives CASCQEAGPAGYNEQFF.

The genes are TRBV5-6 and TRBJ1-6; D remains unclear. The CDR3 runs to 15 residues. CDR1 is SGHDT, CDR2 YYEEEE, per germline. With 5 bases removed from V and 3 bases from J, the gap between germline ends came to 12 bases. The CDR3 loop reads CASSFRTGYNSPLHF. The CDR3 nucleotides are TGTGCCAGCAGTTTTCGGACGGGCTATAATTCACCCCTCCACTTT.

V is TRBV11-2 and J is TRBJ1-4; D uncertain. The CDR3 totals 16 residues. CDR1 SGHAT and CDR2 FQNNGV come from the germline V gene. V shed 1 base and J shed 0 bases, with 9 bases lying between them. The CDR3 protein is CASSLVFFPTNEKLFF. CDR3 in DNA: TGTGCCAGCAGCTTAGTTTTTTTCCCAACTAATGAAAAACTGTTTTTT.

The chain carries TRBV7-3 and TRBJ1-5; D is uncertain. Germline values: CDR1 SGHTA, CDR2 FQGTGA. V lost 2 bases to trimming and J lost 8 bases, with 16 bases between them. The CDR3 is 15 residues long. In nucleotides, the CDR3 is TGTGCCAGCAGCTTAGGAGTGGGAACGGTGGAGCCCCAGCATTTT. This sequence encodes CASSLGVGTVEPQHF. Full variable domain (outside the CDR3, taken from reference TRBV7-3 and TRBJ1-5): GAGVSQTPSNKVTEKGKYVELRCDPISGHTALYWYRQSLGQGPEFLIYFQGTGAADDSGLPNDRFFAVRPEGSVSTLKIQRTERGDSAVYLCASSLGVGTVEPQHFGDGTRLSIL.

This chain uses TRBV28 with TRBJ1-4; D gene uncertain. The CDR3 extends over 15 amino acids. Germline CDR1 reads MDHEN; CDR2 reads SYDVKM. Trimming removed 5 bases at V and 8 bases at J, with 18 bases between. CDR3: CASSPPRGTREKLFF. For the CDR3, the DNA is TGTGCCAGCAGTCCTCCCCGGGGAACGCGAGAAAAACTGTTTTTT. The whole variable domain, remainder taken from reference TRBV28 and TRBJ1-4, is DVKVTQSSRYLVKRTGEKVFLECVQDMDHENMFWYRQDPGLGLRLIYFSYDVKMKEKGDIPEGYSVSREKKERFSLILESASTNQTSMYLCASSPPRGTREKLFFGSGTQLSVL.

The V call is TRBV7-9, the J call TRBJ1-4; D not certain. This CDR3 comprises 18 residues. V shed 1 base and J shed 8 bases, with 23 bases lying between them. Germline assignment: CDR1 SEHNR and CDR2 FQNEAQ (reference sequence). CDR3 in amino acids: CASSLVLMDSTNREKLFF. The DNA for the CDR3 is TGTGCCAGCAGCTTAGTTTTGATGGACTCTACTAATAGGGAAAAACTGTTTTTT.

The V gene is TRBV13, the J gene TRBJ2-3; weak D call: TRBD1 (5 bases). Trimming took 5 bases from V and 0 from J, leaving 15 bases between them. Germline V gives CDR1 PRHDT, CDR2 FYEKMQ (reference sequence). CDR3 length equals 16 residues. Here the CDR3 DNA reads TGTGCCAGCAGCGGGTGGGGCGGTACTAGCACAGATACGCAGTATTTT. Amino acid sequence: CASSGWGGTSTDTQYF.

The chain carries TRBV7-9 and TRBJ2-7; D tentatively fits TRBD1 or TRBD2 (5 bases each). Trimming took off 1 base at V and 3 bases at J, with 13 bases between the two ends. The germline V gene has CDR1 SEHNR and CDR2 FQNEAQ (reference sequence). This CDR3 region has 15 residues. CDR3 sequence: CASSLGQGVVYEQYF. The CDR3 DNA is TGTGCCAGCAGCTTAGGGCAGGGAGTTGTCTACGAGCAGTACTTC.

The genes are TRBV21-1 and TRBJ2-7. TRBV21-1 is a known pseudogene. The CDR3 is 15 residues long. The CDR3 DNA reads TGTGCCAGCAGCTTGGGGGGGGACAGCCTGTTCGAGCAGTACTTC. Amino acid sequence: CASSLGGDSLFEQYF.

This chain connects TRBV15 to TRBJ2-7; 10 nucleotides line up with TRBD1. Germline trimming cut 3 bases from V and 2 bases from J; bases unmatched to any gene: 7. The CDR3 is made up of 16 amino acids. Germline CDR1 is LNHNV and CDR2 is YYDKDF (reference sequence). The CDR3 region has the DNA TGTGCCACCAGCAGGGAGACCGGGACAGGGGCCTACGAGCAGTACTTC. Its translation: CATSRETGTGAYEQYF.

The chain links TRBV19 to TRBJ2-1, with TRBD1 matching 9 bases. CDR1 LNHDA and CDR2 SQIVND come from the germline V gene (reference sequence). CDR3 length: 15 residues. Trimming took 5 bases from V and 7 from J; bases not matched to a gene: 9. The CDR3 spells CASSFRDRVTNEQFF. DNA of the CDR3: TGTGCCAGTAGTTTCCGGGACAGGGTTACGAATGAGCAGTTCTTC.

The J gene is TRBJ2-1, the V gene TRBV20-1; TRBD2 aligns across 8 bases. This CDR3 contains 11 residues. CDR1 and CDR2 (germline): DFQATT, SNEGSKA (reference sequence). J gave up 9 bases and V 2 bases, and 0 bases lay outside the gene matches. In DNA, the CDR3 is TGCAGTGCTAGACTAGCGGGTGAGCAGTTCTTC. Translated: CSARLAGEQFF.

The chain is built from TRBV30 and TRBJ1-1; 9 bases fit TRBD1. Germline loops: CDR1 GTSNPN, CDR2 SVGIG (reference sequence). The V segment lost 3 bases and the J segment 5 bases; nucleotides outside the gene matches: 4. This CDR3 contains 13 residues. This CDR3 reads CAWRPGQGTEAFF. The DNA for the CDR3 is TGTGCCTGGAGACCGGGACAGGGTACTGAAGCTTTCTTT. The entire variable domain, with the rest obtained from reference TRBV30 and TRBJ1-1, is as follows: SQTIHQWPATLVQPVGSPLSLECTVEGTSNPNLYWYRQAAGRGLQLLFYSVGIGQISSEVPQNLSASRPQDRQFILSSKKLLLSDSGFYLCAWRPGQGTEAFFGQGTRLTVV.

CDR3 sequence: CASSLVPPGGHSPLHF. In nucleotides, the CDR3 is TGTGCCAGCAGCTTAGTACCCCCAGGGGGGCATTCACCCCTCCACTTT. V is TRBV7-2 and J is TRBJ1-6; TRBD1 agrees at 7 bases. This CDR3 contains 16 residues. Germline V gene lookup returns CDR1 SGHTA and CDR2 FQGNSA. After removal of 1 base from V and 8 bases from J, the junction contained 8 bases not matched to a gene.

V gene TRBV11-2 combines with J gene TRBJ2-2; D is undetermined. This CDR3 is 14 amino acids long. V was cut by 3 bases and J by 0 bases, with 5 bases left in between. The germline V gene has CDR1 SGHAT and CDR2 FQNNGV. The CDR3 coding sequence is TGTGCCAGCAGCTTGGAAGCGAACACCGGGGAGCTGTTTTTT. Translation gives CASSLEANTGELFF.

The V gene is TRBV5-1, the J gene TRBJ2-3, with D maybe TRBD2 (6 bases). Trimming stripped 1 base from V and 6 bases from J, with 9 bases between. Germline V gene lookup returns CDR1 SGHRS and CDR2 YFSETQ. There are 13 residues in the CDR3. The CDR3 sequence is CASSLRTKDTQYF. For the CDR3, the DNA is TGCGCCAGCAGCTTGAGGACTAAGGATACGCAGTATTTT.

The chain uses TRBV28 and TRBJ1-5; 7 nucleotides agree with TRBD1. Trimming removed 8 bases from V and 6 bases from J; junction bases left unmatched: 4. Germline-derived CDR1 and CDR2 are MDHEN and SYDVKM. This CDR3 spans 12 amino acids. The CDR3 sequence is CASFTGVQPQHF. CDR3 nucleotide sequence: TGTGCCAGCTTTACAGGGGTTCAGCCCCAGCATTTT.

This chain links TRBV27 with TRBJ2-1; D may be TRBD1 or TRBD2 (5 bases each). Trimming cost V 5 bases and J 3 bases, with 14 bases left between them. Germline V gene sequence: CDR1 MNHEY, CDR2 SMNVEV (reference sequence). CDR3 size: 15 residues. CDR3 sequence: CASSPLGRIYNEQFF. Here the CDR3 DNA reads TGTGCCAGCAGTCCGCTGGGACGGATCTACAATGAGCAGTTCTTC.

The chain carries TRBV29-1 and TRBJ1-2, with a possible D match to TRBD1 (6 bases). Trimming shortened V by 8 bases and J by 1 base, and 17 bases separated the two germline ends. Germline CDR1 and CDR2: SQVTM and ANQGSEA. This CDR3 comprises 14 residues. The chain's CDR3 is CSTRDTDVNYGYTF. The DNA of the CDR3 is TGCAGCACCCGGGACACAGACGTTAACTATGGCTACACCTTC.

The CDR3 DNA is TGTGCCAGCAGCTTGGGGACTCCGAGAGAGACCCAGTACTTC. Residues: CASSLGTPRETQYF. V is TRBV7-9 and J is TRBJ2-5; D is possibly TRBD2 (6 bases). Trimming pared 3 bases from V and 4 bases from J, leaving 12 bases between. The germline V gene has CDR1 SEHNR and CDR2 FQNEAQ (reference sequence). The CDR3 is 14 residues long.